A selection of T cell receptor beta chains follows, all from one sample in a study of cytomegalovirus exposure and HLA in healthy donors. Repertoires were generated with immunoSEQ multiplex PCR, while TCRdb's copy carries only in-frame clones and drops some. The data hold about 180,000 clones, with 77% observed a single time. The sequenced sample was PBMCs. The receptors shown here come from a woman aged 55-69 years in good health and CMV-seropositive. CDR3s include the opening cysteine and the closing phenylalanine or tryptophan. Each record gives: CDR3 length, V gene, J gene, CDR3 protein.

20	TRBV27	NA	CASQAVRGLAGTTYSYEQYF
13	TRBV5-1	TRBJ1-1	CASSFQGSTEAFF
14	TRBV2	TRBJ2-1	CASSVGLANNEQFF
14	TRBV5-4	TRBJ2-1	CASSPQGARDEQFF
14	TRBV5-6	TRBJ1-4	CASSLGLANEKLFF
15	TRBV5-4	TRBJ2-7	CASSLGQVSSYEQYF
15	TRBV4-2	TRBJ2-5	CASSQDASGQETQYF
15	TRBV19	TRBJ2-7	CASSIGGTGTYEQYF
14	TRBV19	TRBJ2-7	CASKTSGGDYEQYF
16	TRBV6-6	TRBJ1-2	CASSYLGSGGEEGYTF
16	TRBV5-5	TRBJ2-1	CASSLVGSGGGNEQFF
14	TRBV7-2	TRBJ1-5	CASSLAAGNQPQHF
13	TRBV7-8	TRBJ2-3	CASSFDITDTQYF
17	TRBV27	TRBJ2-2	CASSRRRGGANTGELFF
16	TRBV5-1	TRBJ2-2	CASSSPGGRDTGELFF
14	TRBV11-3	TRBJ2-2	CASSPYRAVGELFF
14	TRBV11-2	TRBJ2-7	CASSFLQGEGEQYF
16	TRBV19	TRBJ1-2	CASSITPRSAAYGYTF
14	TRBV9	TRBJ2-7	CASSGGTGVYEQYF
14	TRBV5-1	TRBJ1-1	CASSPRQGRTEAFF
14	TRBV5-5	TRBJ1-2	CASSTGTGIYGYTF
20	TRBV6-1	TRBJ2-1	CASSEILAGGRPVSYNEQFF
14	TRBV27	TRBJ2-3	CASRPGGLTDTQYF
14	TRBV6-1	TRBJ1-1	CASSERQGHTEAFF
14	TRBV6-1	TRBJ1-1	CASLYLGGDTEAFF
17	TRBV4-2	TRBJ2-7	CASSQAGTGGDPYEQYF
13	TRBV4-2	TRBJ1-2	CASSQGGPEGYTF
13	TRBV2	TRBJ1-2	CASSEGQGYGYTF
14	TRBV7-9	TRBJ2-7	CASSHTLGSGEQYF
17	TRBV4-3	TRBJ1-6	CASSQGDLDREGSPLHF
15	TRBV6-5	TRBJ2-7	CASSYTRDSPYEQYF
12	TRBV5-6	TRBJ2-3	CASSLVADTQYF
14	TRBV28	TRBJ2-7	CASFALGRGSEQYF
13	TRBV2	TRBJ2-7	CASSKRQIYEQYF
18	TRBV28	TRBJ2-7	CASSTPRLVLRRTYEQYF
17	TRBV21-1	TRBJ2-1	CASSKWGRGYLYNEQFF
13	TRBV11-3	TRBJ1-1	CASSSTDSPEAFF
15	TRBV9	TRBJ2-2	CASSVVAGDTGELFF
13	TRBV19	TRBJ1-1	CASSSRVDTEAFF
13	TRBV6-5	TRBJ2-5	CASRRTSGDTQYF